What follows are 4 T cell receptor beta chains derived from one specimen sequenced in a study of T-cell memory formation after mild COVID-19. TCRdb re-called the 5' RACE reads through MiXCR, storing one row per CDR3 protein. Among roughly 70,000 distinct CDR3 sequences listed, about a sixth were seen once. The specimen was PBMCs or a T cell subset sorted from them (not recorded which). These receptor sequences come from an adult woman who had mild COVID-19 (a few samples of this study predate the infection). Cell type and time point are not known.

The chain has TRBV29-1 and TRBJ2-7, with 7 positions matching TRBD2. The germline gives CDR1 SQVTM, CDR2 ANQGSEA. V lost 2 bases to trimming and J lost 2 bases; unmatched junction nucleotides: 6. CDR3 length: 14 residues. In DNA, the CDR3 is TGCAGCGTTGAATGGTGGGAGGGAACCTACGAGCAGTACTTC. The encoded protein is CSVEWWEGTYEQYF.

The rearrangement links TRBV20-1 to TRBJ1-5, with 8 bases identical to TRBD1. The germline V gene encodes CDR1 DFQATT and CDR2 SNEGSKA (reference sequence). The V gene end was trimmed by 5 bases and the J gene end by 6 bases; junction bases not matched to a gene: 9. The CDR3 consists of 14 residues. CDR3 amino acids: CSAGFTGGSQPQHF. The CDR3 region has the DNA TGCAGTGCTGGATTCACAGGGGGAAGTCAGCCCCAGCATTTT.

This clonotype has a handful of counts. The CDR3 sequence is CASIGQGFPYEQYF. The CDR3 nucleotides are TGTGCCAGCATCGGACAGGGATTCCCTTACGAGCAGTACTTC. The chain recombines TRBV27 with TRBJ2-7; 8 nucleotides line up with TRBD1. CDR1 is MNHEY and CDR2 is SMNVEV in the germline V gene (reference sequence). The trim removed 7 bases at V and 4 bases at J, leaving 9 bases unmatched. CDR3 size: 14 residues.

This clonotype was seen more than once but under ten times. The chain recombines TRBV4-1 with TRBJ2-7; D may be TRBD2 (6 bases). Germline values: CDR1 MGHRA, CDR2 YSYEKL. Trimming removed 0 bases from V and 4 bases from J, with 16 bases in between. The CDR3 contains 16 residues. This CDR3 is CASSQDIEGTEYEQYF. The CDR3 DNA sequence: TGCGCCAGCAGCCAAGATATTGAGGGGACTGAATACGAGCAGTACTTC.